These 18 T cell receptor beta chains share one sample of origin, sequenced in a study of blood T cell repertoires in COVID-19. Sequencing was performed with immunoSEQ multiplex PCR; in TCRdb, only in-frame clones are kept and a portion is missing. The table has about 410,000 clones, about 88% seen once. The sample consisted of peripheral blood. These receptors all come from a woman in her thirties or forties with COVID-19, enrolled during active disease.

The chain links TRBV4-3 to TRBJ1-6; D call uncertain. The V gene lost 0 bases and the J gene lost 8 bases, with 14 bases spanning the gap. Germline loops: CDR1 LGHNA, CDR2 YSLEER. The CDR3 loop spans 16 amino acids. The CDR3 loop is CASSQEAAKADSPLHF. The CDR3 region has the DNA TGCGCCAGCAGCCAAGAGGCAGCTAAGGCGGATTCACCCCTCCACTTT.

CDR3 loop: CASSPPLTEAFF. The CDR3 DNA sequence: TGTGCCAGCTCACCACCATTAACTGAAGCTTTCTTT. This chain connects TRBV18 to TRBJ1-1; no clear D gene. Germline V lookup: CDR1 KGHSH, CDR2 LQKENI. The length of the CDR3 is 12 residues. The germline V and J ends were trimmed by 0 bases and 5 bases, with 4 bases remaining between them. The entire variable domain, with the rest obtained from reference TRBV18 and TRBJ1-1, is as follows: NAGVMQNPRHLVRRRGQEARLRCSPMKGHSHVYWYRQLPEEGLKFMVYLQKENIIDESGMPKERFSAEFPKEGPSILRIQQVVRGDSAAYFCASSPPLTEAFFGQGTRLTVV.

V gene TRBV27 combines with J gene TRBJ1-2, with no clear D. CDR3 size: 16 residues. Germline loops: CDR1 MNHEY, CDR2 SMNVEV (reference sequence). V was trimmed by 0 bases and J by 4 bases, leaving 15 bases between them. In DNA form, the CDR3 reads TGTGCCAGCAGTTTATCCGGCGAGACTACTCGCTATGGCTACACCTTC. Its translation is CASSLSGETTRYGYTF.

The V call is TRBV7-9, the J call TRBJ1-6, with D possibly TRBD1 on 6 matching bases. CDR3 length equals 16 residues. V was trimmed by 5 bases and J by 4 bases, leaving 15 bases between them. CDR1 and CDR2 (germline): SEHNR, FQNEAQ (reference sequence). CDR3 DNA sequence: TGTGCCAGCAGCCTAACGGACAGAAGTTATAATTCACCCCTCCACTTT. It translates to CASSLTDRSYNSPLHF.

This chain joins TRBV2 and TRBJ1-3; D call uncertain. This CDR3 has 15 residues. Trimming removed 11 bases at V and 0 bases at J, with 17 bases between. The germline V gene has CDR1 SNHLY and CDR2 FYNNEI. The CDR3 spells CALKTGLSSGNTIYF. The CDR3 bases are TGTGCCTTAAAAACCGGACTCAGCTCTGGAAACACCATATATTTT.

The chain joins TRBV3-1 (or the pseudogene TRBV3-2) to TRBJ1-2, with TRBD1 as a possible D gene (6 bases). The CDR3 covers 13 residues. V dropped 3 bases and J dropped 7 bases, with 12 bases sitting between them. Germline-derived CDR1 and CDR2 are LGHDT and YNNKEL (reference sequence). In DNA form, the CDR3 reads TGTGCCAGCAGCCACAACAGGGAGGGTGGCTACACCTTC. Amino acids: CASSHNREGGYTF.

The chain has TRBV9 and TRBJ1-3; 7 nucleotides line up with TRBD1. CDR1 is SGDLS and CDR2 is YYNGEE in the germline V gene. The CDR3 is made up of 14 amino acids. With 3 bases clipped from V and 3 bases from J, the junction kept 3 bases outside the gene matches. The CDR3 DNA reads as TGTGCCAGCAGCGACAGGGGACGTGGAAACACCATATATTTT. Protein product: CASSDRGRGNTIYF.

The chain recombines TRBV5-1 with TRBJ2-7, with D perhaps TRBD2 (5 bases). This CDR3 is 14 amino acids long. Germline V gives CDR1 SGHRS, CDR2 YFSETQ. The V end lost 1 base, the J end lost 5 bases, and 13 bases lay between the germline ends. CDR3 residues: CASSLTSTTHEQYF. The CDR3 DNA is TGCGCCAGCAGCTTGACTAGTACTACCCACGAGCAGTACTTC.

The gene calls are TRBV6-5 and TRBJ1-3; 7 bases agree with TRBD1. This CDR3 region has 16 residues. Germline V lookup: CDR1 MNHEY, CDR2 SVGAGI. Trimming removed 2 bases from V and 4 bases from J; junction bases left unmatched: 8. DNA for the CDR3: TGTGCCAGCAGTTACGCGACAGGGACGACGGGAAACACCATATATTTT. It specifies CASSYATGTTGNTIYF.

The V gene is TRBV28, the J gene TRBJ2-2; tentative D call: TRBD2 (5 bases). V was clipped by 6 bases and J by 2 bases, with 10 bases between them. Germline V lookup: CDR1 MDHEN, CDR2 SYDVKM. This CDR3 contains 14 residues. DNA of the CDR3: TGTGCCAGCAGCCTACTAGGAAACACCGGGGAGCTGTTTTTT. Translation gives CASSLLGNTGELFF.

This sequence joins TRBV3-1 (or the pseudogene TRBV3-2) and TRBJ1-5; 8 nucleotides agree with TRBD1. V was clipped by 6 bases and J by 1 base; unmatched bases: 5. The germline V gene has CDR1 LGHDT and CDR2 YNNKEL (reference sequence). The CDR3 sequence is 15 residues long. DNA of the CDR3: TGTGCCAGCAGTCCGGACAGGGCCAGCAATCAGCCCCAGCATTTT. It codes for CASSPDRASNQPQHF.

As concerns this clone: Additional DNA sequences in this sample encode the identical CDR3. V and J are TRBV5-1 and TRBJ2-1; tentative D call: TRBD2 (6 bases). Germline CDR1 is SGHRS and CDR2 is YFSETQ. Trimming removed 2 bases at V and 0 bases at J, with 9 bases between. This CDR3 has 15 residues. The CDR3 nucleotides read TGCGCCAGCAGCTTAGGAGGGAGCTCCTACAATGAGCAGTTCTTC. Amino acid sequence: CASSLGGSSYNEQFF.

This clone was found a few times. The chain employs TRBV6-2 or TRBV6-3 and TRBJ1-3; 8 positions match TRBD1. The CDR3 has 13 residues. J was trimmed by 7 bases and V by 4 bases; bases with no gene match: 3. Germline values: CDR1 MNHEY, CDR2 SVGEGT. The CDR3 protein is CASSSRDRNTIYF. As DNA, the CDR3 is TGTGCCAGCAGTTCCCGGGACAGGAACACCATATATTTT.

The gene calls are TRBV6-2 or TRBV6-3 and TRBJ2-1; 7 nucleotides align to TRBD2. V lost 4 bases, J lost 5 bases, and 8 bases stayed unmatched. CDR1 is MNHEY, CDR2 SVGEGT, per germline. The CDR3 runs to 15 residues. Here the CDR3 DNA reads TGTGCCAGCAGTTCCTACAAAGCGGGGAACAATGAGCAGTTCTTC. Translated: CASSSYKAGNNEQFF.

The chain combines TRBV28 with TRBJ1-3, with D perhaps matching TRBD1 (6 bases). This CDR3 region has 16 residues. Trimming shortened V by 2 bases and J by 3 bases, and 14 bases separated the two germline ends. Per germline, CDR1 MDHEN and CDR2 SYDVKM. CDR3 bases: TGTGCCAGCAGTTTAAGCAGGGGCCGTGGTGGAAACACCATATATTTT. Its protein product is CASSLSRGRGGNTIYF. Full variable domain (rest looked up from reference TRBV28 and TRBJ1-3): DVKVTQSSRYLVKRTGEKVFLECVQDMDHENMFWYRQDPGLGLRLIYFSYDVKMKEKGDIPEGYSVSREKKERFSLILESASTNQTSMYLCASSLSRGRGGNTIYFGEGSWLTVV.

The CDR3 spells CASTRTPTDWDTEAFF. The CDR3 nucleotides are TGTGCCAGCACAAGGACCCCGACAGATTGGGACACTGAAGCTTTCTTT. The rearrangement links TRBV21-1 to TRBJ1-1; the tabulated D call, TRBD1, remains unverified against the DNA. TRBV21-1 is an annotated pseudogene. The CDR3 covers 16 residues.

The chain carries TRBV5-1 and TRBJ2-1; 7 bases map to TRBD1. The CDR3 contains 15 residues. Germline assignment: CDR1 SGHRS and CDR2 YFSETQ. Germline trimming cut 3 bases from V and 2 bases from J; bases unmatched to any gene: 5. The CDR3 DNA reads TGCGCCAGCAGCTCCTTGACAGGGACCTACAATGAGCAGTTCTTC. Translating it yields CASSSLTGTYNEQFF.

This chain's CDR3 is CASSLKGRQETQYF. DNA of the CDR3: TGTGCCAGCAGCTTGAAAGGGAGACAAGAGACCCAGTACTTC. V usage is TRBV5-8 and J usage is TRBJ2-5; tentatively, D is TRBD2 (5 bases). Germline assignment: CDR1 SGHTS and CDR2 YDEGEE. This CDR3 is 14 amino acids long. Trimming cost V 1 base and J 2 bases, with 9 bases left between them.